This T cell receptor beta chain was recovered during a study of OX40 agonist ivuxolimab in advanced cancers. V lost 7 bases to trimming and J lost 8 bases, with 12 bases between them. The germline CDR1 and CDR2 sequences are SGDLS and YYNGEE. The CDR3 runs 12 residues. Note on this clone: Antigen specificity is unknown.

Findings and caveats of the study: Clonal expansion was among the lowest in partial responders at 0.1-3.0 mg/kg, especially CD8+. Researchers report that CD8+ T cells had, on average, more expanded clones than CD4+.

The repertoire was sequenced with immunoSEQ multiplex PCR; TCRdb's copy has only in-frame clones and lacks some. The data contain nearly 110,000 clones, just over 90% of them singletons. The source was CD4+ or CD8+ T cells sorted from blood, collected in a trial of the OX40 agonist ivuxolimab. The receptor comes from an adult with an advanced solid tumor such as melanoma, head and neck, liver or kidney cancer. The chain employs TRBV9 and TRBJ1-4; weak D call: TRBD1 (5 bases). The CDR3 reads CASQGAGEKLFF. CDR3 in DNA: TGTGCCAGCCAAGGGGCGGGAGAAAAACTGTTTTTT.